This T cell receptor (beta chain) originates from a study of monozygotic twins with inflammatory bowel disease. TCRdb derives one entry per CDR3 protein from the 5' RACE reads, leaving out DNA. Recorded for this sample: tens of thousands of distinct CDR3 sequences. The receptor was isolated from a human donor with ulcerative colitis or Crohn's disease, or a healthy co-twin of an affected twin (not recorded which). Sequenced: blood.

The CDR3 reads CSVETGTKGGYTF. The genes are TRBV29-1 and TRBJ1-2. CDR3 length: 13 amino acids. The germline V gene has CDR1 SQVTM and CDR2 ANQGSEA.